This T cell receptor (beta chain) stems from a study of blood T cell repertoires in COVID-19. The CDR3 is 16 residues long. Trimming stripped 6 bases from V and 0 bases from J, with 15 bases between. The germline V gene has CDR1 LNHDA and CDR2 SQIVND (reference sequence). TCRdb's table, derived via immunoSEQ multiplex PCR, lists solely in-frame clones and lacks some. The sample records 200,000 to 300,000 clones, about nine tenths being singletons. A few counts support this clone. What was sequenced was peripheral blood. The chain has TRBV19 and TRBJ1-5, with D unclear. This clonotype was obtained from a man between 60 and 70 years old who had recovered from COVID-19. CDR3 sequence: CASRFQPSGSNQPQHF. CDR3 nucleotide sequence: TGTGCCAGTAGGTTTCAACCATCGGGTAGCAATCAGCCCCAGCATTTT.